These 27 T cell receptor beta chains share one sample of origin, sequenced in a study of lymphopenia after photon versus proton radiotherapy. Sequenced by immunoSEQ multiplex PCR; TCRdb stores in-frame clones only, minus some. The sample carries 150,000 or so clones, less than 90% recorded once. The material sequenced was peripheral blood, taken from a patient treated with photon-based radiotherapy. The receptors originated from a man in his fifties with gastric cancer.

The chain joins TRBV5-4 to TRBJ2-5; 9 bases agree with TRBD1. The CDR3 is 16 amino acids. After removal of 4 bases from V and 2 bases from J, the junction contained 9 bases not matched to a gene. Per the germline V gene, CDR1 is SGHNT and CDR2 is YYREEE (reference sequence). The CDR3 DNA sequence: TGTGCCAGCAGCACCCGGACAGGGGTACGGCAAGAGACCCAGTACTTC. Amino acids: CASSTRTGVRQETQYF.

The chain couples TRBV10-3 to TRBJ2-4; 10 positions match TRBD2. Germline-derived CDR1 and CDR2 are ENHRY and SYGVKD. CDR3 size: 18 residues. V trimming: 0 bases; J trimming: 1 base; junction bases outside the gene matches: 6. Written as DNA, the CDR3 is TGTGCCATCAGTGAGTCCACTAGCGGGATAATTGCCAAAAACATTCAGTACTTC. It is translated as CAISESTSGIIAKNIQYF.

V and J are TRBV7-8 and TRBJ2-7; D is possibly TRBD1 (5 bases). The CDR3 consists of 14 residues. Germline CDR1 is SGHVS and CDR2 is FQNEAQ. The V end lost 3 bases, the J end lost 2 bases, and 11 bases lay between the germline ends. In DNA, the CDR3 is TGTGCCAGCAGCTTCGTACAGGCTACCTACGAGCAGTACTTC. This sequence encodes CASSFVQATYEQYF. Looking up the rest from reference TRBV7-8 and TRBJ2-7 gives the full variable domain: GAGVSQSPRYKVAKRGQDVALRCDPISGHVSLFWYQQALGQGPEFLTYFQNEAQLDKSGLPSDRFFAERPEGSVSTLKIQRTQQEDSAVYLCASSFVQATYEQYFGPGTRLTVT.

The chain recombines TRBV10-3 with TRBJ2-1; 9 bases fit TRBD1. Germline lookup yields CDR1 ENHRY and CDR2 SYGVKD. The length of the CDR3 is 15 residues. Trimming took 4 bases from V and 4 from J; bases not matched to a gene: 5. DNA for the CDR3: TGTGCCATCAGTGCCCCGGACAGGGGTTACAATGAGCAGTTCTTC. This sequence encodes CAISAPDRGYNEQFF.

This clone was detected a few times. The chain uses TRBV9 and TRBJ1-2, with 10 bases identical to TRBD1. Germline V gives CDR1 SGDLS, CDR2 YYNGEE. Trimming at V came to 5 bases and at J to 4 bases, leaving 5 bases not matched to a gene. This CDR3 region has 14 residues. CDR3 sequence (DNA): TGTGCCAGCAGACCGGGACAGGGGCCCTATGGCTACACCTTC. The encoded protein is CASRPGQGPYGYTF.

This chain joins TRBV5-5 and TRBJ2-5; the match to TRBD1 covers 8 bases. Germline-derived CDR1 and CDR2 are SGHKS and YYEKEE (reference sequence). The CDR3 is 15 residues long. The junction had 7 bases not matched to a gene; V was cut back by 4 bases and J by 2 bases. DNA for the CDR3: TGTGCCAGCAGCACCGGACAGGGCCTACAAGAGACCCAGTACTTC. This codes for CASSTGQGLQETQYF.

J is TRBJ2-5 and V is TRBV4-2; 11 bases fit TRBD2. From germline, CDR1 is LGHNA and CDR2 YNFKEQ. The CDR3 runs to 20 residues. J gave up 5 bases and V 4 bases, and 21 bases lay outside the gene matches. The CDR3 loop is CASSPRLDILAGGPRETQYF. CDR3 nucleotide sequence: TGTGCCAGCAGCCCAAGACTGGACATATTAGCGGGAGGGCCGAGGGAGACCCAGTACTTC.

V is TRBV29-1 and J is TRBJ2-2; a weak D match, TRBD1 (6 bases). V was cut by 7 bases and J by 1 base, with 10 bases left in between. Germline-derived CDR1 and CDR2 are SQVTM and ANQGSEA. The CDR3 loop spans 13 amino acids. CDR3 in amino acids: CSGLGQNTGELFF. CDR3 nucleotides: TGCAGCGGCTTGGGACAGAACACCGGGGAGCTGTTTTTT.

This clone came up once. The V and J genes are TRBV25-1 and TRBJ2-3; unclear D gene. Trimming took 6 bases from V and 1 from J, leaving 11 bases between them. From germline, CDR1 is MGHDK and CDR2 SYGVNS. The CDR3 loop spans 14 amino acids. The chain's CDR3 is CASSPVGRTDTQYF. CDR3 DNA: TGTGCCAGCAGCCCGGTGGGTCGCACAGATACGCAGTATTTT. Supplemented by reference TRBV25-1 and TRBJ2-3, the full variable domain reads EADIYQTPRYLVIGTGKKITLECSQTMGHDKMYWYQQDPGMELHLIHYSYGVNSTEKGDLSSESTVSRIRTEHFPLTLESARPSHTSQYLCASSPVGRTDTQYFGPGTRLTVL.

The V gene is TRBV19, the J gene TRBJ1-5, with a tentative D call TRBD1 (6 bases). Germline V lookup: CDR1 LNHDA, CDR2 SQIVND (reference sequence). The CDR3 length is 13 residues. Trimming took 4 bases from V and 6 from J, leaving 10 bases between them. The CDR3 region is CASSRGGLQPQHF. The CDR3 nucleotides are TGTGCCAGTAGTAGGGGGGGCCTTCAGCCCCAGCATTTT.

This chain connects TRBV19 to TRBJ2-1, with TRBD1 matching 8 bases. V gave up 5 bases and J gave up 1 base; unmatched junction bases: 4. Germline CDR1 reads LNHDA; CDR2 reads SQIVND (reference sequence). CDR3 length: 15 residues. The CDR3: CASSPTGGSYNEQFF. The CDR3 coding sequence is TGTGCCAGTAGTCCTACAGGGGGTTCCTACAATGAGCAGTTCTTC.

This clone was seen once. This sequence joins TRBV6-4 and TRBJ1-4, with 7 positions matching TRBD1. Germline CDR1 MRHNA, CDR2 SNTAGT. The CDR3 is 18 residues long. The V gene end was trimmed by 0 bases and the J gene end by 1 base; junction bases not matched to a gene: 8. The CDR3 spells CASSDSEQGILTNEKLFF. CDR3 nucleotides: TGTGCCAGCAGTGACTCGGAACAGGGGATTCTAACTAATGAAAAACTGTTTTTT.

The gene calls are TRBV28 and TRBJ2-7; 9 bases line up with TRBD1. This CDR3 has 15 residues. With V trimmed by 5 bases and J by 3 bases, 8 bases remained unmatched. Germline CDR1 and CDR2: MDHEN and SYDVKM. CDR3 amino acids: CASSPPGQGSYEQYF. In nucleotides, the CDR3 is TGTGCCAGCAGTCCTCCGGGACAGGGTAGCTACGAGCAGTACTTC.

The chain has TRBV6-6 and TRBJ1-4, with 7 bases matching TRBD1. Germline loops: CDR1 MNHNY, CDR2 SVGAGI (reference sequence). This CDR3 spans 15 amino acids. After removal of 6 bases from V and 3 bases from J, the junction contained 7 bases not matched to a gene. As DNA, the CDR3 is TGTGCCAGCAGGGAGGGGGCACGCTCTAATGAAAAACTGTTTTTT. Its protein is CASREGARSNEKLFF.

The chain employs TRBV12-5 and TRBJ2-1; 10 bases map to TRBD1. Germline CDR1 and CDR2: LGHNT and FRNRAP. The CDR3 is 16 amino acids. With V trimmed by 1 base and J by 14 bases, 14 bases remained unmatched. The CDR3 DNA reads TGTGCTAGTGGTTTGGACCGGGACAGGGGAGAGTCTACGGAGTTCTTC. Encoded protein: CASGLDRDRGESTEFF.

The V call is TRBV29-1, the J call TRBJ2-2; TRBD1 is a possible D gene (6 bases). V lost 3 bases and J lost 2, with 10 bases in between. CDR1 is SQVTM, CDR2 ANQGSEA, per germline. The CDR3 loop spans 14 amino acids. The CDR3 sequence: CSVDRQANTGELFF. In DNA, the CDR3 is TGCAGCGTTGATCGACAGGCCAACACCGGGGAGCTGTTTTTT.

The V and J genes are TRBV19 and TRBJ1-2, with D maybe TRBD1 (5 bases). V was trimmed by 8 bases and J by 4 bases, leaving 17 bases between them. The CDR3 totals 14 residues. The germline gives CDR1 LNHDA, CDR2 SQIVND (reference sequence). CDR3 DNA: TGTGCCAGTTGGGACCCTCCTCAGATCTATGGCTACACCTTC. It translates to CASWDPPQIYGYTF.

In DNA form, the CDR3 reads TGTGCCAGCAGCCGTGGGACTAGCGGTGGGGAGCTGTTTTTT. Encoded protein: CASSRGTSGGELFF. The chain couples TRBV2 to TRBJ2-2; 11 nucleotides align to TRBD2. V was pared by 6 bases and J by 8 bases, with 5 bases of the junction left unmatched. The CDR3 is made up of 14 amino acids. Germline CDR1 is SNHLY and CDR2 is FYNNEI.

CDR3 in amino acids: CASSLKAQAGDYEQYF. DNA for the CDR3: TGCGCCAGCAGCCTTAAGGCGCAAGCGGGAGACTACGAGCAGTACTTC. V gene TRBV4-1 combines with J gene TRBJ2-7; 8 bases are a match to TRBD2. The CDR3 loop spans 16 amino acids. The trim removed 4 bases at V and 3 bases at J, leaving 11 bases unmatched. From germline, CDR1 is MGHRA and CDR2 YSYEKL.

This clone was counted once. The CDR3 region has the DNA TGTGCCAGTAGTAAAGGCAGGGCGGCTGGTGAAGCTTTCTTT. Protein product: CASSKGRAAGEAFF. V gene TRBV19 combines with J gene TRBJ1-1, with a possible D match to TRBD1 (5 bases). V was shortened by 4 bases and J by 7 bases, with 16 bases between the two germline ends. Germline assignment: CDR1 LNHDA and CDR2 SQIVND (reference sequence). The CDR3 is 14 amino acids.

V and J are TRBV6-5 and TRBJ1-2; 7 bases map to TRBD1. The CDR3 runs 12 residues. Looked up from germline, CDR1 is MNHEY and CDR2 is SVGAGI. Germline trimming cut 8 bases from V and 7 bases from J; bases unmatched to any gene: 7. CDR3 amino acids: CASQGGGIGYTF. The CDR3, as DNA: TGTGCCAGCCAGGGGGGGGGCATTGGCTACACCTTC.

This clone occurred once. The chain has TRBV5-1 and TRBJ2-2, with D perhaps matching TRBD2 (6 bases). Germline CDR1 reads SGHRS; CDR2 reads YFSETQ. The CDR3 consists of 16 residues. V lost 4 bases and J 2 bases, leaving 15 bases between the germline ends. The CDR3 is CASSPEGMENTGELFF. CDR3 DNA: TGCGCCAGCAGCCCGGAGGGGATGGAAAACACCGGGGAGCTGTTTTTT.

The chain links TRBV2 to TRBJ2-7; 13 bases match TRBD2. Germline V gene sequence: CDR1 SNHLY, CDR2 FYNNEI. The junction had 2 bases not matched to a gene; V was cut back by 2 bases and J by 1 base. The CDR3 is 16 amino acids. The CDR3 DNA sequence: TGTGCCAGCAGTGAAAGACTAGCGGGAGGTTCCTACGAGCAGTACTTC. Residues: CASSERLAGGSYEQYF.

The chain couples TRBV5-4 to TRBJ2-7, with D possibly matching TRBD2 (5 bases). The CDR3 contains 14 residues. Germline assignment: CDR1 SGHNT and CDR2 YYREEE (reference sequence). V was trimmed by 0 bases and J by 3 bases, leaving 10 bases between them. The CDR3 DNA reads as TGTGCCAGCAGCTTGGGTGGGAGCCACTACGAGCAGTACTTC. This gives the protein CASSLGGSHYEQYF.

This clone turned up a few times. This chain links TRBV7-9 with TRBJ1-2; D call uncertain. Germline V lookup: CDR1 SEHNR, CDR2 FQNEAQ (reference sequence). Trimming stripped 1 base from V and 8 bases from J, with 11 bases between. The length of the CDR3 is 13 residues. The DNA for the CDR3 is TGTGCCAGCAGCTTAGAACGACGCCACGGCTACACCTTC. This translates into CASSLERRHGYTF.

V gene TRBV27 combines with J gene TRBJ2-7, with a possible D match to TRBD2 (7 bases). Germline V gene data show CDR1 as MNHEY and CDR2 as SMNVEV (reference sequence). CDR3 length: 14 residues. Trimming removed 2 bases at V and 2 bases at J, with 10 bases between. The CDR3 sequence is CASSLRGGPYEQYF. Written as DNA, the CDR3 is TGTGCCAGCAGTTTAAGGGGGGGGCCCTACGAGCAGTACTTC.

This clone was seen a single time. This sequence joins TRBV28 and TRBJ1-5; D might be TRBD1 (6 bases). CDR1 MDHEN and CDR2 SYDVKM come from the germline V gene. With 6 bases removed from V and 3 bases from J, the gap between germline ends came to 21 bases. The CDR3 loop spans 17 amino acids. The CDR3 coding sequence is TGTGCCAGCAGCTCCGTTCGGGGGCGTTTTTTCAATCAGCCCCAGCATTTT. It translates to CASSSVRGRFFNQPQHF.